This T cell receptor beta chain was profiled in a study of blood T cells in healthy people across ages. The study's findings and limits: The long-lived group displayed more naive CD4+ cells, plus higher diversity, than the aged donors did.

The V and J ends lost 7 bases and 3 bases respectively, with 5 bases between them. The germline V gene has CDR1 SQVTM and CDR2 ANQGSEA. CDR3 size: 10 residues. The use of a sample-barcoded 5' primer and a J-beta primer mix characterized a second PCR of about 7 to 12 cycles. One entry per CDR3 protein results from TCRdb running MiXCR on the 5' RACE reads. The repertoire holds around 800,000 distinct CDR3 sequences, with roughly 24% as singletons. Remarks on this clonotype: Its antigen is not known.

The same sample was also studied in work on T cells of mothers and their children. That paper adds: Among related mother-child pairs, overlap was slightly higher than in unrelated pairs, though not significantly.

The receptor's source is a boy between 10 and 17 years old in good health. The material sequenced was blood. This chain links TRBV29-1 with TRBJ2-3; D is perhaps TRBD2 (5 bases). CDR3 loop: CSGGTDTQYF. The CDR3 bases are TGCAGCGGCGGGACAGATACGCAGTATTTT.